The 4 T cell receptor beta chains in this list originate from one sample, sequenced in a study of cytomegalovirus exposure and HLA in healthy donors. Primers included in the PCR were 60 Vbeta and 13 Jbeta primers. TCRdb's copy holds only in-frame clones and misses some; the assay was immunoSEQ multiplex PCR. This sample has some 160,000 clones, with around 73% found just once. Sequenced input: PBMCs. The receptors here all came from a male donor in good health and CMV-seronegative.

The chain links TRBV7-2 to TRBJ1-1, with TRBD1 matching over 7 bases. This CDR3 is built from 14 residues. CDR1 is SGHTA and CDR2 is FQGNSA in the germline V gene. V shed 2 bases, J shed 4 bases, and the junction held 4 bases outside the gene matches. The CDR3 coding sequence is TGTGCCAGCAGCTTACGGGGACAGTCCACTGAAGCTTTCTTT. It codes for CASSLRGQSTEAFF.

This sequence joins TRBV5-6 and TRBJ2-3; D not certain. Trimming stripped 0 bases from V and 7 bases from J, with 18 bases between. This CDR3 has 16 amino acids. Germline V gene sequence: CDR1 SGHDT, CDR2 YYEEEE. In DNA, the CDR3 is TGTGCCAGCAGCTTGGTAGGAGATTGGATAAAACATACGCAGTATTTT. This gives the protein CASSLVGDWIKHTQYF. The full variable domain, its missing parts supplied by reference TRBV5-6 and TRBJ2-3, is DAGVTQSPTHLIKTRGQQVTLRCSPKSGHDTVSWYQQALGQGPQFIFQYYEEEERQRGNFPDRFSGHQFPNYSSELNVNALLLGDSALYLCASSLVGDWIKHTQYFGPGTRLTVL.

This chain joins TRBV18 and TRBJ2-3; 11 bases are a match to TRBD1. The CDR3 covers 15 residues. CDR1 and CDR2 (germline): KGHSH, LQKENI. V gave up 6 bases and J gave up 7 bases; unmatched junction bases: 9. CDR3: CASSLGQGESYTQYF. The CDR3 coding sequence is TGTGCCAGCTCCTTGGGACAGGGGGAATCGTATACGCAGTATTTT.

The CDR3 region has the DNA TGCGCCAGCAGCTTAGCGGGGGATGAGCAGTTCTTC. It is translated as CASSLAGDEQFF. This chain joins TRBV5-1 and TRBJ2-1; 8 nucleotides align to TRBD2. Germline V lookup: CDR1 SGHRS, CDR2 YFSETQ. The CDR3 runs 12 residues. The J segment lost 8 bases and the V segment lost 2 bases, leaving 0 bases of the junction unmatched.